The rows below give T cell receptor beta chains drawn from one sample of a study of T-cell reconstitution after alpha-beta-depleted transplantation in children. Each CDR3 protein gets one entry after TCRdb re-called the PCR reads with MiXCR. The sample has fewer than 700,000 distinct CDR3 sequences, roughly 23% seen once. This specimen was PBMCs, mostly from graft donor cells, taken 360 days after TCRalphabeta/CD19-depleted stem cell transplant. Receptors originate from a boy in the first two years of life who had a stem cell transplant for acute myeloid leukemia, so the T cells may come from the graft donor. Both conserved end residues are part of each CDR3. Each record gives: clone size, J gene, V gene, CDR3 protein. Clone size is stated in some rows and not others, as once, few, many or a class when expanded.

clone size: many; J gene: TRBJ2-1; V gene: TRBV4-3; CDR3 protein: CASSQLGGPYNEQFF
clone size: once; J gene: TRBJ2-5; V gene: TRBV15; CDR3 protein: CATSREVWQETQYF
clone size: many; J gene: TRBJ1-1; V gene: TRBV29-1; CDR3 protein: CSAKTGGNTEAFF
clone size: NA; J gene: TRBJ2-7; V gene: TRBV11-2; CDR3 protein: CASSFGMLYEQYF
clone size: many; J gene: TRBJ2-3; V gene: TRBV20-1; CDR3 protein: CSAPKPGSTDTQYF
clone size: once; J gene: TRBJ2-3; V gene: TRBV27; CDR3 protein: CASSNTGTGPFTDTQFF
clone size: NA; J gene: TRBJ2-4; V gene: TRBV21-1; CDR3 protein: CASSNRDRGLLAKNIQYF
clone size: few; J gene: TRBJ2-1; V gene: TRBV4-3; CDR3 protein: CASSHVPGTPYNEQFF
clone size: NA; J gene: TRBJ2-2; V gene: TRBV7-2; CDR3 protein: CASSLGPPTELFF
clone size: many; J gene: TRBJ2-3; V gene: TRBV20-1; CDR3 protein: CSVSRDPLDTQYF
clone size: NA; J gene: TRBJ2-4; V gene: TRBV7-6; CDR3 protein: CASSLLGTKNIQYF
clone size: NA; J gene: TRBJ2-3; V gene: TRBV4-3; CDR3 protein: CASSQLAGASSTDTQYF
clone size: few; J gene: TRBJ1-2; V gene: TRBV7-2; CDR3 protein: CASSLADGTKNYGYTF
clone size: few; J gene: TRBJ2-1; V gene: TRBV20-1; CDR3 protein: CSASPVGLAGGPSTYNEQFF
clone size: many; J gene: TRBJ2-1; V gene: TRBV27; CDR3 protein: CASSFGGRLFWEQFF
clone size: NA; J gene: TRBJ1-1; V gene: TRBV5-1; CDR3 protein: CASSLVGEFNTEAFF
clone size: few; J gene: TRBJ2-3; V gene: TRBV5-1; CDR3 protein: CASTQRRTYTDTQYF
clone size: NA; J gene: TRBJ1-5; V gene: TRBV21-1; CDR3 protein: CASSKEYRGVRNQPQHF
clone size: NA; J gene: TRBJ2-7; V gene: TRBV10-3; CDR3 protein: CAISESVPYEQYF
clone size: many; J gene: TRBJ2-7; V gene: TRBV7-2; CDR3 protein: CASSPNLAGGPYEQYF
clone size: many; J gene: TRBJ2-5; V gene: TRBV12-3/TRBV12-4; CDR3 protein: CASSSMPVSGAEETQYF
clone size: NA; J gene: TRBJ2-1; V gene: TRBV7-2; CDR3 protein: CASSVPGDRYNEQFF
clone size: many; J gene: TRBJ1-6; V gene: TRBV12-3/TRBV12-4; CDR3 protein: CASNVAGVFASPLHF
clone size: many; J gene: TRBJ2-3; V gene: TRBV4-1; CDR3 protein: CASSSSPRGDTDTQYF
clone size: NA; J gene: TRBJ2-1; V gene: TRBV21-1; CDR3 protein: CASSKDDGGPLYNEQFF
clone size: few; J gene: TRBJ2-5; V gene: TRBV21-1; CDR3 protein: CASSKVDRVQETQYF
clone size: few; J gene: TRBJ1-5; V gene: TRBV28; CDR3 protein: CASSGRGPSNQPQHF
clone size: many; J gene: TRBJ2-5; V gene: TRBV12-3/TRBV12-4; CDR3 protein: CASSREETQYF
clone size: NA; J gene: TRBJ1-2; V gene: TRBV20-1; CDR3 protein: CSASSLGWTVGGYTF
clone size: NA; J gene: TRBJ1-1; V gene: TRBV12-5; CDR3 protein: CASVPQGRGNTEAFF
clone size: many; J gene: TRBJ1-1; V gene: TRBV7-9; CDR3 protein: CASSSHEGGNTEAFF